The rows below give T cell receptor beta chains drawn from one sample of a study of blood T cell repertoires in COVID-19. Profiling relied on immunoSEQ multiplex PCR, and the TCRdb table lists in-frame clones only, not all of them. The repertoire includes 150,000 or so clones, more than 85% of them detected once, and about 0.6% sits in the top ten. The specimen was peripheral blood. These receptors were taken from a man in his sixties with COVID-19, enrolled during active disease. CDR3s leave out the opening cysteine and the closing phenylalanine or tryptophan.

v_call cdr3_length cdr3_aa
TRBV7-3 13 ASSAGANMNTEAF
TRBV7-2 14 ASSLSIAGGENEQF
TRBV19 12 ASKVAGGNQPQH
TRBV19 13 ASTPGLAGGLTQY
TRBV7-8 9 ASSLTEGYT
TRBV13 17 ASSPRVESHFSSYNEQF
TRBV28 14 ASRPSRDRVNTEAF
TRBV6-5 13 ASSYRSSQTDTQY
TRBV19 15 ASTRNGPGTAGNTIY
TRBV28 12 ASSLPGRGQEQY
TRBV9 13 ASSSGQLRGNTIY
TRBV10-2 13 ASSDGSFSNYGYT
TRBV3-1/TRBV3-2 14 ASSQGTGTAHYGYT
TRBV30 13 ACRRQATSNSPLH
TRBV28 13 ASRWAQWGNQPQH
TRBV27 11 ASSPGDSREQY
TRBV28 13 ASSLRAGVNQPQH
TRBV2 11 ASSGSRLETQY
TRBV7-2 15 ASSLALAGGAIQPQH
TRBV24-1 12 ATSDGTSGDGYT
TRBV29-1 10 SATPGDTEAF
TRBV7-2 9 ASSRSGEQY
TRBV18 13 ASSPDRVMNTEAF
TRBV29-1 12 SVRGGGGWDGYT
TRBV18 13 ASSFAGQTNTEAF
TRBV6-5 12 ASRGTGSAGELF
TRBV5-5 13 ASSSTDRNQETQY
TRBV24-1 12 ATSDPQVRETQY
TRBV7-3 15 ASSLTLALSSYNEQF
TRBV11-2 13 ASSFHGSAGTEAF
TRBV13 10 ASSLFGGEQY
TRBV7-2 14 ASSPEGAFLGNTIY
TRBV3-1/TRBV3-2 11 ASSTTGLNGYT
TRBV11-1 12 ASSFYGGRTEAF
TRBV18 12 ASSPDISNQPQH
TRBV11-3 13 ASSFGQGTNEKLF
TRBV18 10 ASSYREYGYT
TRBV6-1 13 ASSESSGNTGELF
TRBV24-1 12 ATGGFGFSDEQF
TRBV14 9 ATLRRGRAF
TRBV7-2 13 ASSLGGAGGQPQH
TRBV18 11 ASSLGQTDTQY
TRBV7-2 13 ASRPFGLAGDEQF
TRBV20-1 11 SASLSSGNTIY
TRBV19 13 ASSELSGGTDTQY
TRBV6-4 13 ASSATTLLRDTQY
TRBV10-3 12 AISESGQIYGYT
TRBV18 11 ASAYGRNTEAF
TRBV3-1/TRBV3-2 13 ASSHQQQGARGYT
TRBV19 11 ASSSTGAEEQY
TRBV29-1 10 SVEVIDTEAF
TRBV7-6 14 ASSLGSGTANTEAF
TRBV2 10 ASSDLWAEQF
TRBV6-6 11 ASKPGQGGEQY
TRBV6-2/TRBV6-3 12 ASSYSRDQETQY
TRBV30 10 AWSGGTYEQY
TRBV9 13 ASSAAGDIGNTIY
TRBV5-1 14 ASSPGGSQANGELF
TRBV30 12 AWMGGSYNSPLH